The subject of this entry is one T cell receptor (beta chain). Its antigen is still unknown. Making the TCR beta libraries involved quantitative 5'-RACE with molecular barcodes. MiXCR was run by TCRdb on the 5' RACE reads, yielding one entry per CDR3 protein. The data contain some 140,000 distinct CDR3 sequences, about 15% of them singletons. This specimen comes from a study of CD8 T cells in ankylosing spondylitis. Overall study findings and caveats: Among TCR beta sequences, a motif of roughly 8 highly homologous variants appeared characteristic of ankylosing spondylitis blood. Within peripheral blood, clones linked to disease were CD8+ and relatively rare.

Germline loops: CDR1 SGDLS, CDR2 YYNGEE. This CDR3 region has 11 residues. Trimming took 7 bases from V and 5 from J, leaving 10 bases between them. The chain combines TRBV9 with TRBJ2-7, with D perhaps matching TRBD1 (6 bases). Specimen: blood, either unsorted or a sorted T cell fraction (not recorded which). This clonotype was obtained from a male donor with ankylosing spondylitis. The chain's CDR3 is CASGGENEQYF. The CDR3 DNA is TGTGCCAGCGGGGGCGAGAACGAGCAGTACTTC.